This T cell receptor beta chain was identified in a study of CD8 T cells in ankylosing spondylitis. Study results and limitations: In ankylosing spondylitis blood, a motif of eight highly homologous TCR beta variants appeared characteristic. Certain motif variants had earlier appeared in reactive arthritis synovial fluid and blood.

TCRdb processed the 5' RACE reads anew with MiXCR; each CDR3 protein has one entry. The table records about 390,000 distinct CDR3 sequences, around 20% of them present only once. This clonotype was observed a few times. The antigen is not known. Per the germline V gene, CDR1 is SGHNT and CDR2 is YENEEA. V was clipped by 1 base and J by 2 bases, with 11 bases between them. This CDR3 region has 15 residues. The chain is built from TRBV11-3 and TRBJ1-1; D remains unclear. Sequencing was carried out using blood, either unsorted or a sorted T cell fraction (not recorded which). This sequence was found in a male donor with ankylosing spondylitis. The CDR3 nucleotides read TGTGCCAGCAGCTTAGTCCGGGCAGGCAACACTGAAGCTTTCTTT. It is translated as CASSLVRAGNTEAFF.